This T cell receptor (beta chain) was documented in a study of CD8 T cells in ankylosing spondylitis. Study outcomes and limitations: Disease-linked clones reportedly concentrated significantly in matched ankylosing spondylitis synovial fluid. One TCR beta motif, made up of eight or nine highly homologous variants, appeared characteristic of ankylosing spondylitis blood.

TCRdb passed the 5' RACE reads through MiXCR, listing each CDR3 protein once. Found here are about 440,000 distinct CDR3 sequences, roughly 17% of them singletons; the top ten hold approximately 1%. This clonotype has only a few counts. The target antigen is unknown. The V gene end was trimmed by 5 bases and the J gene end by 0 bases; junction bases not matched to a gene: 6. CDR1 and CDR2 (germline): GTSNPN, SVGIG (reference sequence). The CDR3 extends over 15 amino acids. The chain is built from TRBV30 and TRBJ2-5; 10 bases align to TRBD2. This TCR came from a male donor with ankylosing spondylitis. The sample was blood, either unsorted or a sorted T cell fraction (not recorded which). As DNA, the CDR3 is TGTGCCTGGGCCGGACTAGCGGTAAACCAAGAGACCCAGTACTTC. Its translation is CAWAGLAVNQETQYF. The entire variable domain, with the rest obtained from reference TRBV30 and TRBJ2-5, is as follows: SQTIHQWPATLVQPVGSPLSLECTVEGTSNPNLYWYRQAAGRGLQLLFYSVGIGQISSEVPQNLSASRPQDRQFILSSKKLLLSDSGFYLCAWAGLAVNQETQYFGPGTRLLVL.